These 8 T cell receptor beta chains were all obtained from the same sample, sequenced in a study of neurological immune-mediated disorders (dated by TCRdb to 2018 to 2020). Libraries were made using 5' RACE. Reads for this sample came from an Illumina HiSeq 2500. The public reads were quality trimmed at Q25 with fastp and then assembled into clones with MiXCR by TCRdb, keeping productive beta chains. Rows are unified per CDR3 protein, each entry keeping the most common DNA and genes. The sample table contains tens of thousands of distinct CDR3 sequences; only one count was recorded for less than 5.5% of them. The ten largest clonotypes hold about 7.4% of the sample. Sequenced material: PBMCs. These TCRs come from a man between 18 and 35 years old with multiple sclerosis.

This clonotype was seen many times. The CDR3, as DNA: TGTGCCAGCTTCCCCCTCGGACCGGGGCATTACGAGCAGTACTTC. Translated: CASFPLGPGHYEQYF. The V call is TRBV28, the J call TRBJ2-7; D is perhaps TRBD1 or TRBD2 (5 bases each). Germline CDR1 MDHEN, CDR2 SYDVKM. There are 15 residues in the CDR3. The V end lost 8 bases, the J end lost 4 bases, and 21 bases lay between the germline ends. The full variable domain, completed using reference TRBV28 and TRBJ2-7, is DVKVTQSSRYLVKRTGEKVFLECVQDMDHENMFWYRQDPGLGLRLIYFSYDVKMKEKGDIPEGYSVSREKKERFSLILESASTNQTSMYLCASFPLGPGHYEQYFGPGTRLTVT.

This clonotype appeared many times. This rearrangement joins TRBV12-3 or TRBV12-4 to TRBJ1-6; D perhaps matches TRBD1 (6 bases). This CDR3 is built from 16 residues. V lost 3 bases and J 10 bases, leaving 19 bases between the germline ends. CDR3 DNA sequence: TGTGCCAGCAGTTTCCCGACAGAGGGGGGCCAGTCACCCCTCCACTTT. Translation: CASSFPTEGGQSPLHF.

This clonotype was recorded at least ten times. The chain carries TRBV5-1 and TRBJ2-1; 7 bases fit TRBD1. Trimming cost V 4 bases and J 3 bases; bases outside gene matches: 7. Germline lookup yields CDR1 SGHRS and CDR2 YFSETQ. The CDR3 is 15 amino acids. CDR3 nucleotide sequence: TGCGCCAGCAGCGCTACCCGGGACAGCTACAATGAGCAGTTCTTC. Protein sequence: CASSATRDSYNEQFF.

This clonotype appeared many times. The V call is TRBV5-8, the J call TRBJ2-3; 7 bases agree with TRBD2. The J segment lost 8 bases and the V segment lost 4 bases, leaving 16 bases of the junction unmatched. The CDR3 totals 16 residues. Germline-derived CDR1 and CDR2 are SGHTS and YDEGEE. In DNA form, the CDR3 reads TGTGCCAGCAGCCCCACGACTAGCTTAACCTGGGGTACGCAGTATTTT. This sequence encodes CASSPTTSLTWGTQYF.

This clonotype occurred many times. The gene calls are TRBV20-1 and TRBJ2-2; no clear D gene. Trimming took 2 bases from V and 1 from J, leaving 8 bases between them. There are 14 residues in the CDR3. CDR1 and CDR2 from the germline V gene are DFQATT and SNEGSKA (reference sequence). The CDR3 sequence is CSARMWGNTGELFF. CDR3 coding DNA: TGCAGTGCTAGAATGTGGGGGAACACCGGGGAGCTGTTTTTT.

Many counts were recorded for this clonotype. The chain has TRBV2 and TRBJ2-5, with 10 bases fitting TRBD2. Germline loops: CDR1 SNHLY, CDR2 FYNNEI. With 6 bases clipped from V and 5 bases from J, the junction kept 6 bases outside the gene matches. The CDR3 length is 14 residues. This CDR3 is CASSPSGSGETQYF. As DNA, the CDR3 is TGTGCCAGCAGCCCTAGCGGGAGCGGGGAGACCCAGTACTTC.

This clonotype was seen at least ten times. One end of the junction does not line up with germline, which may come from a read error. This sequence joins TRBV20-1 and TRBJ1-6; D perhaps matches TRBD1 (6 bases). Germline lookup yields CDR1 DFQATT and CDR2 SNEGSKA (reference sequence). The CDR3 consists of 15 residues. The CDR3 is CSARGLSGDYSPLNF. The CDR3 coding sequence is TGCAGTGCTAGGGGGTTATCAGGGGACTATTCACCCCTCAACTTT.

This clonotype has at least ten counts. V and J are TRBV24-1 and TRBJ2-3; D might be TRBD2 (5 bases). Looked up from germline, CDR1 is KGHDR and CDR2 is SFDVKD. The CDR3 consists of 17 residues. Trimming took off 1 base at V and 2 bases at J, with 15 bases between the two ends. The CDR3 region has the DNA TGTGCCACCAGTGATTTAGCGGCTGAGGCTCCCACAGATACGCAGTATTTT. It codes for CATSDLAAEAPTDTQYF.